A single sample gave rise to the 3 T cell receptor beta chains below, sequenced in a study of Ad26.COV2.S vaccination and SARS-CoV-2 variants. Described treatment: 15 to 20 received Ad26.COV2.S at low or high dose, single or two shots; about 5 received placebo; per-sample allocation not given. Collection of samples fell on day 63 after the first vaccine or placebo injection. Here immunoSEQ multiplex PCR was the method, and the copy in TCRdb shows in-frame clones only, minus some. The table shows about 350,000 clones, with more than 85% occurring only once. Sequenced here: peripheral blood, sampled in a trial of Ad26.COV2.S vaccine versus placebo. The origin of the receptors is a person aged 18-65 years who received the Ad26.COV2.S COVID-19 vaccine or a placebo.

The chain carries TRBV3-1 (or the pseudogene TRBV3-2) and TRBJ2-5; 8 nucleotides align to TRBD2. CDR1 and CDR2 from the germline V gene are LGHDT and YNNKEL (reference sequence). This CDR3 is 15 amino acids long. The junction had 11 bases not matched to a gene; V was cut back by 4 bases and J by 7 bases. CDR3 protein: CASSRPGLGEVTQYF. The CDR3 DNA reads TGTGCCAGCAGCCGACCGGGACTAGGGGAGGTGACCCAGTACTTC.

The CDR3 reads CASSLEYRQGPSYEQYF. Written as DNA, the CDR3 is TGTGCCAGCAGCCTGGAGTACCGACAGGGACCCTCCTACGAGCAGTACTTC. The chain carries TRBV11-2 and TRBJ2-7; 7 bases map to TRBD1. Germline V gives CDR1 SGHAT, CDR2 FQNNGV. The CDR3 covers 17 residues. V dropped 5 bases and J dropped 0; count of bases not matched to a gene: 13. Variable domain in full (rest from reference TRBV11-2 and TRBJ2-7): EAGVAQSPRYKIIEKRQSVAFWCNPISGHATLYWYQQILGQGPKLLIQFQNNGVVDDSQLPKDRFSAERLKGVDSTLKIQPAKLEDSAVYLCASSLEYRQGPSYEQYFGPGTRLTVT.

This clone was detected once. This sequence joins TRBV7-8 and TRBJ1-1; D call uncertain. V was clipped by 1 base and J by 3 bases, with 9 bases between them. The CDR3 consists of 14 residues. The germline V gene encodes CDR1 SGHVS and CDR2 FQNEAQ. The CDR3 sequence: CASSLGPQDTEAFF. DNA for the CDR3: TGTGCCAGCAGCTTAGGGCCGCAGGACACTGAAGCTTTCTTT.